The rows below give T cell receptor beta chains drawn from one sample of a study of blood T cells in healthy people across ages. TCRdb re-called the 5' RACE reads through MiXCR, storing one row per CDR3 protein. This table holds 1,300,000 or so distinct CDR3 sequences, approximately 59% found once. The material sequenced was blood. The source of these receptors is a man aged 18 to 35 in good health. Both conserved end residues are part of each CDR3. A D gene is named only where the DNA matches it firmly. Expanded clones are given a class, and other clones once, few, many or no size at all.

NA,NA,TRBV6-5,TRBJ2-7,CASRASATYEQYF,TGTGCCAGCAGGGCTAGCGCAACCTACGAGCAGTACTTC
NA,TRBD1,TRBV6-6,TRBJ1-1,CASSSGQRNTEAFF,TGTGCCAGCAGTTCGGGACAGCGGAACACTGAAGCTTTCTTT
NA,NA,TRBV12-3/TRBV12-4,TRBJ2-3,CASSVTVSTDTQYF,TGTGCCAGCAGCGTGACAGTGAGCACAGATACGCAGTATTTT
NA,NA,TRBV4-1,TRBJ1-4,CASSQSPGTSARKLFF,TGCGCCAGCAGCCAATCCCCCGGGACCTCCGCGAGGAAACTGTTTTTT
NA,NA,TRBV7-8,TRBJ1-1,CASSPEEVGRGAEAFF,TGTGCCAGCAGCCCGGAAGAGGTGGGCAGAGGGGCTGAAGCTTTCTTT
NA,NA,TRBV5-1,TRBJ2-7,CASSLDEQGSYEQYF,TGCGCCAGCAGCTTGGATGAACAGGGATCCTACGAGCAGTACTTC
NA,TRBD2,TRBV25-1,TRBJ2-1,CASSEGGERGVYNEQFF,TGTGCCAGCAGTGAAGGGGGGGAGCGGGGGGTCTACAATGAGCAGTTCTTC
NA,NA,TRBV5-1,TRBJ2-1,CASTPAEGHMNEQFF,TGCGCCAGCACACCAGCCGAGGGACATATGAATGAGCAGTTCTTC
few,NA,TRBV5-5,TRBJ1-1,CASSLESGHRNTEAFF,TGTGCCAGCAGCTTGGAATCGGGACATCGGAACACTGAAGCTTTCTTT
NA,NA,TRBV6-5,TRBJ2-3,CASRARFIVDTQYF,TGTGCCAGCAGAGCCCGCTTCATAGTAGATACGCAGTATTTT
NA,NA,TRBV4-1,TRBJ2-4,CASSQFSVAKNIQYF,TGCGCCAGCAGCCAATTCTCGGTAGCCAAAAACATTCAGTACTTC
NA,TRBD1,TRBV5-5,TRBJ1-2,CASSLFAGQEYGYTF,TGTGCCAGCAGCTTGTTTGCGGGACAGGAATATGGCTACACCTTC
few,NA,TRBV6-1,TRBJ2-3,CASSEADGPDTQYF,TGTGCCAGCAGTGAAGCGGACGGCCCAGATACGCAGTATTTT
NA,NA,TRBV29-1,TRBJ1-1,CSVVGGAHAEAFF,TGCAGCGTTGTAGGGGGTGCACACGCTGAAGCTTTCTTT
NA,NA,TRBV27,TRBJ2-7,CASSLKQEISYEQYF,TGTGCCAGCAGTTTAAAACAGGAAATCTCCTACGAGCAGTACTTC
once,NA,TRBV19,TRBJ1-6,CASSTRGLLENSPLHF,TGTGCCAGTAGTACACGGGGACTTCTGGAGAATTCACCCCTCCACTTT
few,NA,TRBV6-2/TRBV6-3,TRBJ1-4,CASSYSSGYDEKLFF,TGTGCCAGCAGTTACTCGAGCGGGTATGATGAAAAACTGTTTTTT
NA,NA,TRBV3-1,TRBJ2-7,CASSQDWTAYEQYF,TGTGCCAGCAGCCAAGATTGGACAGCTTACGAGCAGTACTTC
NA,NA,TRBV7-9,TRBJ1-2,CASSLVSQIQGYTF,TGTGCCAGCAGCTTAGTCTCACAGATACAGGGCTACACCTTC
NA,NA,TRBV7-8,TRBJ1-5,CASSLGSDQPQHF,TGTGCCAGCAGCTTAGGCAGTGATCAGCCCCAGCATTTT
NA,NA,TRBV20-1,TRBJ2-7,CSATVAPNAYEQYF,TGCAGTGCTACCGTTGCTCCCAACGCCTACGAGCAGTACTTC
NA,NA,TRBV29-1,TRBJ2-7,CSVVGRLGNGEQYF,TGCAGCGTTGTGGGTCGACTGGGTAACGGCGAGCAGTACTTC
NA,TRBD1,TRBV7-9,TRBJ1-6,CASSLPQNPGQGNSPLHF,TGTGCCAGCAGCTTGCCCCAAAACCCGGGACAGGGAAATTCACCCCTCCACTTT
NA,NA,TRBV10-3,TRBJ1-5,CAISPGRIDQPQHF,TGTGCCATCAGCCCGGGACGGATTGATCAGCCCCAGCATTTT
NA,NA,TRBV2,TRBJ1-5,CASSDTWGPQHF,TGTGCCAGCAGCGATACCTGGGGGCCCCAGCATTTT
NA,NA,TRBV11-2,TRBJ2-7,CASSLGGAASYEQYF,TGTGCCAGCAGCTTAGGCGGGGCAGCCTCCTACGAGCAGTACTTC
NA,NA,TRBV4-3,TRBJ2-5,CASSRFKGETQYF,TGCGCCAGCAGCCGTTTTAAGGGAGAGACCCAGTACTTC